A selection of T cell receptor beta chains follows, all from one sample in a study of low-dose radiotherapy and immunotherapy resistance in tumors. TCRdb itself ran the reads through MiXCR, one entry per CDR3 protein. The sample has about 100,000 distinct CDR3 sequences, less than 25% seen once. Sequenced material: PBMCs, taken after low-dose radiotherapy plus immunotherapy. The receptors stem from a male donor with prostate cancer. CDR3s include the opening cysteine and the closing phenylalanine or tryptophan. A D gene is named only where the DNA matches it firmly. The size field is filled for only some rows; it gives once, few, many or a size class.

abundance: many; len: 15; d_gene: NA; j_gene: TRBJ1-1; v_gene: TRBV20-1; CDR3aa: CSARGISPVFTEAFF; CDR3nt: TGCAGTGCCAGGGGTATCAGCCCGGTCTTCACTGAAGCTTTCTTT
abundance: NA; len: 12; d_gene: TRBD2; j_gene: TRBJ2-7; v_gene: TRBV28; CDR3aa: CATRGLVYEQYF; CDR3nt: TGTGCGACCAGAGGACTAGTGTACGAGCAGTACTTC
abundance: many; len: 16; d_gene: NA; j_gene: TRBJ1-1; v_gene: TRBV2; CDR3aa: CASSESLTGSSTEAFF; CDR3nt: TGTGCCAGCAGTGAAAGTCTAACAGGGAGTAGTACTGAAGCTTTCTTT
abundance: few; len: 14; d_gene: NA; j_gene: TRBJ1-2; v_gene: TRBV18; CDR3aa: CASSPPQSAYGYTF; CDR3nt: TGTGCCAGCTCACCACCCCAGTCCGCCTATGGCTACACCTTC
abundance: many; len: 18; d_gene: TRBD2; j_gene: TRBJ2-1; v_gene: TRBV6-2/TRBV6-3; CDR3aa: CASSYARLGRGHVGEQFF; CDR3nt: TGTGCCAGCAGTTATGCGCGGCTTGGGAGGGGCCATGTTGGTGAGCAGTTCTTC
abundance: NA; len: 11; d_gene: TRBD1; j_gene: TRBJ2-7; v_gene: TRBV7-6; CDR3aa: CASSLDRRQYF; CDR3nt: TGTGCCAGCAGCTTGGACAGGCGGCAGTACTTC
abundance: many; len: 17; d_gene: NA; j_gene: TRBJ2-4; v_gene: TRBV7-9; CDR3aa: CASSLVRGARAKNIQYF; CDR3nt: TGTGCCAGCAGCTTAGTTCGGGGGGCACGTGCCAAAAACATTCAGTACTTC
abundance: few; len: 13; d_gene: NA; j_gene: TRBJ1-1; v_gene: TRBV28; CDR3aa: CASNIDSYTEAFF; CDR3nt: TGTGCCAGCAACATCGACAGTTACACTGAAGCTTTCTTT
abundance: many; len: 15; d_gene: NA; j_gene: TRBJ2-7; v_gene: TRBV4-1; CDR3aa: CASSQGAQGSYEQYF; CDR3nt: TGCGCCAGCAGCCAAGGGGCACAGGGCTCCTACGAGCAGTACTTC
abundance: NA; len: 15; d_gene: NA; j_gene: TRBJ2-5; v_gene: TRBV7-2; CDR3aa: CASSLVLGVQETQYF; CDR3nt: TGTGCCAGCAGCTTAGTCCTTGGTGTCCAAGAGACCCAGTACTTC
abundance: many; len: 13; d_gene: NA; j_gene: TRBJ2-3; v_gene: TRBV3-1; CDR3aa: CASSRQNADTQYF; CDR3nt: TGTGCCAGCAGCCGGCAGAACGCAGATACGCAGTATTTT
abundance: many; len: 13; d_gene: NA; j_gene: TRBJ2-3; v_gene: TRBV29-1; CDR3aa: CSLSRGSTDTQYF; CDR3nt: TGCAGCTTATCCCGAGGGAGCACAGATACGCAGTATTTT
abundance: few; len: 14; d_gene: TRBD2; j_gene: TRBJ2-1; v_gene: TRBV20-1; CDR3aa: CSSPGLAGRDEQFF; CDR3nt: TGCAGTTCCCCCGGACTAGCGGGGAGAGATGAGCAGTTCTTC
abundance: many; len: 15; d_gene: NA; j_gene: TRBJ2-5; v_gene: TRBV6-1; CDR3aa: CASSVSPGDGETQYF; CDR3nt: TGTGCCAGCAGCGTAAGTCCAGGGGACGGTGAGACCCAGTACTTC
abundance: many; len: 16; d_gene: NA; j_gene: TRBJ2-6; v_gene: TRBV6-1; CDR3aa: CASSGGGEPGANVLTF; CDR3nt: TGTGCCAGCAGTGGGGGCGGGGAACCTGGGGCCAACGTCCTGACTTTC
abundance: NA; len: 15; d_gene: NA; j_gene: TRBJ2-1; v_gene: TRBV6-8; CDR3aa: CASSNAGSSYNEQFF; CDR3nt: TGCGCCAGCAGCAACGCAGGGAGCTCCTACAATGAGCAGTTCTTC
abundance: many; len: 14; d_gene: NA; j_gene: TRBJ2-2; v_gene: TRBV5-1; CDR3aa: CASSLEGSPGELFF; CDR3nt: TGCGCCAGCAGCTTGGAAGGGAGCCCCGGGGAGCTGTTTTTT
abundance: many; len: 14; d_gene: NA; j_gene: TRBJ2-7; v_gene: TRBV5-1; CDR3aa: CASSSTGVSYEQYF; CDR3nt: TGCGCCAGCAGCTCTACAGGAGTATCCTACGAGCAGTACTTC
abundance: many; len: 11; d_gene: NA; j_gene: TRBJ2-5; v_gene: TRBV5-1; CDR3aa: CASSFEETQYF; CDR3nt: TGCGCCAGCAGCTTTGAAGAGACCCAGTACTTC
abundance: many; len: 15; d_gene: TRBD2; j_gene: TRBJ2-1; v_gene: TRBV4-2; CDR3aa: CASSQEGLAGGEQFF; CDR3nt: TGTGCCAGCAGCCAAGAAGGACTAGCGGGTGGCGAGCAGTTCTTC
abundance: few; len: 12; d_gene: NA; j_gene: TRBJ1-1; v_gene: TRBV6-5; CDR3aa: CASGRGDTEAFF; CDR3nt: TGTGCCAGCGGACGGGGAGACACTGAAGCTTTCTTT
abundance: many; len: 11; d_gene: NA; j_gene: TRBJ2-1; v_gene: TRBV12-5; CDR3aa: CASGLGGPEFF; CDR3nt: TGTGCTAGTGGTTTGGGGGGGCCGGAGTTCTTC
abundance: many; len: 15; d_gene: NA; j_gene: TRBJ1-6; v_gene: TRBV5-1; CDR3aa: CASSFGESYNSPLHF; CDR3nt: TGCGCCAGCAGCTTTGGGGAGTCCTATAATTCACCCCTCCACTTT
abundance: many; len: 14; d_gene: NA; j_gene: TRBJ1-5; v_gene: TRBV5-5; CDR3aa: CASSWGALQEPQHF; CDR3nt: TGTGCCAGCAGCTGGGGGGCCCTCCAGGAGCCCCAGCATTTT
abundance: many; len: 12; d_gene: NA; j_gene: TRBJ1-2; v_gene: TRBV5-1; CDR3aa: CASSLEGNGYTF; CDR3nt: TGCGCCAGCAGCTTGGAAGGCAATGGCTACACCTTC
abundance: once; len: 12; d_gene: NA; j_gene: TRBJ2-7; v_gene: TRBV29-1; CDR3aa: CSVLITDSEQYF; CDR3nt: TGCAGCGTTCTAATAACGGACAGCGAGCAGTACTTC
abundance: NA; len: 15; d_gene: TRBD2; j_gene: TRBJ2-7; v_gene: TRBV4-2; CDR3aa: CASSQAAGGPYEQYF; CDR3nt: TGTGCCAGCAGCCAAGCAGCGGGGGGGCCCTACGAGCAGTACTTC
abundance: NA; len: 11; d_gene: NA; j_gene: TRBJ2-7; v_gene: TRBV7-8; CDR3aa: CASSPKYEQYF; CDR3nt: TGTGCCAGCAGCCCGAAGTACGAGCAGTACTTC
abundance: NA; len: 15; d_gene: NA; j_gene: TRBJ1-1; v_gene: TRBV18; CDR3aa: CASSSQGIVDTEAFF; CDR3nt: TGTGCCAGCTCATCGCAGGGGATCGTGGACACTGAAGCTTTCTTT
abundance: many; len: 15; d_gene: TRBD1; j_gene: TRBJ1-3; v_gene: TRBV18; CDR3aa: CASSQDRAAGNTIYF; CDR3nt: TGTGCCAGCTCCCAGGACAGGGCGGCAGGAAACACCATATATTTT
abundance: many; len: 12; d_gene: TRBD1; j_gene: TRBJ2-1; v_gene: TRBV7-2; CDR3aa: CASKDRGYEQFF; CDR3nt: TGTGCCAGCAAGGACAGGGGCTATGAGCAGTTCTTC
abundance: many; len: 14; d_gene: TRBD1; j_gene: TRBJ2-1; v_gene: TRBV12-3/TRBV12-4; CDR3aa: CATNAGQGGNEQFF; CDR3nt: TGTGCCACCAATGCGGGACAGGGCGGCAATGAGCAGTTCTTC
abundance: many; len: 15; d_gene: NA; j_gene: TRBJ2-7; v_gene: TRBV4-2; CDR3aa: CASSQATADSYEQYF; CDR3nt: TGTGCCAGCAGCCAAGCAACAGCGGACTCCTACGAGCAGTACTTC
abundance: NA; len: 14; d_gene: NA; j_gene: TRBJ2-7; v_gene: TRBV20-1; CDR3aa: CSATLGQTRGEQYF; CDR3nt: TGCAGTGCTACACTCGGACAAACGAGAGGGGAGCAGTACTTC
abundance: many; len: 12; d_gene: NA; j_gene: TRBJ2-7; v_gene: TRBV12-3/TRBV12-4; CDR3aa: CASSSDPYEQYF; CDR3nt: TGTGCCAGCAGCTCGGACCCATACGAGCAGTACTTC
abundance: many; len: 14; d_gene: TRBD2; j_gene: TRBJ2-3; v_gene: TRBV5-1; CDR3aa: CASSLGLVTDTQYF; CDR3nt: TGCGCCAGCAGCTTAGGACTAGTAACAGATACGCAGTATTTT
abundance: many; len: 13; d_gene: TRBD1; j_gene: TRBJ1-5; v_gene: TRBV19; CDR3aa: CATSRQGNQPQHF; CDR3nt: TGTGCCACCTCTAGACAGGGTAATCAGCCCCAGCATTTT
abundance: many; len: 12; d_gene: TRBD1; j_gene: TRBJ2-5; v_gene: TRBV7-6; CDR3aa: CASRDRVATQYF; CDR3nt: TGTGCCAGCCGGGACAGGGTCGCGACCCAGTACTTC
abundance: NA; len: 13; d_gene: NA; j_gene: TRBJ1-1; v_gene: TRBV20-1; CDR3aa: CSAITQGRPEAFF; CDR3nt: TGCAGTGCTATAACACAGGGTCGCCCTGAAGCTTTCTTT
abundance: many; len: 18; d_gene: TRBD1; j_gene: TRBJ2-1; v_gene: TRBV18; CDR3aa: CASSRITGTGGMNNEQFF; CDR3nt: TGTGCCAGCTCCCGTATAACGGGGACAGGGGGTATGAACAATGAGCAGTTCTTC
abundance: few; len: 17; d_gene: NA; j_gene: TRBJ2-1; v_gene: TRBV11-2; CDR3aa: CASSLVGGQVHKDEQFF; CDR3nt: TGTGCCAGCAGCTTAGTTGGAGGTCAGGTGCACAAGGATGAGCAGTTCTTC
abundance: many; len: 12; d_gene: NA; j_gene: TRBJ2-1; v_gene: TRBV5-5; CDR3aa: CASSAVGHEQFF; CDR3nt: TGTGCCAGCAGCGCGGTGGGTCATGAGCAGTTCTTC
abundance: many; len: 14; d_gene: NA; j_gene: TRBJ2-5; v_gene: TRBV7-9; CDR3aa: CASSLGGLEETQYF; CDR3nt: TGTGCCAGCAGCTTAGGAGGATTAGAAGAGACCCAGTACTTC
abundance: many; len: 15; d_gene: NA; j_gene: TRBJ2-3; v_gene: TRBV20-1; CDR3aa: CSARDILASKDTQYF; CDR3nt: TGCAGTGCTAGAGATATTCTAGCTAGTAAAGATACGCAGTATTTT
abundance: many; len: 16; d_gene: TRBD1; j_gene: TRBJ2-7; v_gene: TRBV16; CDR3aa: CASSQSVGTGAYEQYF; CDR3nt: TGTGCCAGCAGCCAATCTGTCGGGACAGGGGCCTACGAGCAGTACTTC
abundance: NA; len: 12; d_gene: NA; j_gene: TRBJ2-2; v_gene: TRBV5-1; CDR3aa: CASSPEGGELFF; CDR3nt: TGCGCCAGCAGCCCTGAGGGTGGGGAGCTGTTTTTT
abundance: many; len: 14; d_gene: TRBD2; j_gene: TRBJ2-7; v_gene: TRBV12-3/TRBV12-4; CDR3aa: CASSAGGPDYEQYF; CDR3nt: TGTGCCAGCAGTGCGGGGGGGCCAGACTACGAGCAGTACTTC
abundance: many; len: 14; d_gene: NA; j_gene: TRBJ1-2; v_gene: TRBV19; CDR3aa: CASTTPATQGGYTF; CDR3nt: TGTGCCAGTACCACACCCGCTACGCAGGGCGGCTACACCTTC
abundance: NA; len: 14; d_gene: NA; j_gene: TRBJ2-2; v_gene: TRBV5-1; CDR3aa: CATQVGLNTGELFF; CDR3nt: TGCGCCACCCAGGTGGGGCTAAACACCGGGGAGCTGTTTTTT
abundance: many; len: 15; d_gene: NA; j_gene: TRBJ1-5; v_gene: TRBV4-1; CDR3aa: CASSQDSGGSQPQHF; CDR3nt: TGCGCCAGCAGCCAAGATTCGGGGGGCAGTCAGCCCCAGCATTTT
abundance: many; len: 16; d_gene: NA; j_gene: TRBJ1-1; v_gene: TRBV10-3; CDR3aa: CAISETMDSQNTEAFF; CDR3nt: TGTGCCATCAGTGAGACCATGGACAGTCAGAACACTGAAGCTTTCTTT
abundance: many; len: 17; d_gene: NA; j_gene: TRBJ2-3; v_gene: TRBV29-1; CDR3aa: CSVDKRRGGIGTDTQYF; CDR3nt: TGCAGCGTTGATAAGCGACGTGGGGGAATTGGGACAGATACGCAGTATTTT
abundance: many; len: 14; d_gene: NA; j_gene: TRBJ2-7; v_gene: TRBV6-6; CDR3aa: CASSYSTDSYEQYF; CDR3nt: TGTGCCAGCAGTTACTCGACAGACTCCTACGAGCAGTACTTC
abundance: many; len: 13; d_gene: TRBD1; j_gene: TRBJ1-2; v_gene: TRBV30; CDR3aa: CAWRIQGIMGYTF; CDR3nt: TGTGCCTGGAGGATACAGGGGATTATGGGCTACACCTTC
abundance: NA; len: 18; d_gene: TRBD2; j_gene: TRBJ2-7; v_gene: TRBV28; CDR3aa: CASSSLRRDRGGNYEQYF; CDR3nt: TGTGCCAGCAGTTCACTAAGAAGAGACCGGGGGGGAAACTACGAGCAGTACTTC